Below, one T cell receptor beta chain is given with its context. The source of the sample is a study of T cells in Graves' hyperthyroidism and ophthalmopathy. Trimming took off 3 bases at V and 1 base at J, with 24 bases between the two ends. Germline-derived CDR1 and CDR2 are DFQATT and SNEGSKA (reference sequence). The CDR3 is 18 amino acids. Amplification of TCR beta CDR3 regions used RNA as the template. Primed by the HTBI set, a first-round RT-PCR was run on the TCR CDR3. MiXCR was run by TCRdb on the multiplex PCR reads, yielding one entry per CDR3 protein. The sample has around 300,000 distinct CDR3 sequences, roughly 13% seen once; the top ten hold 6% to 8%.

This sequence originates from a woman aged 30 to 39 with Graves' hyperthyroidism that later progressed to Graves' ophthalmopathy. This chain links TRBV20-1 with TRBJ2-5; a weak D match, TRBD2 (5 bases). The source material was blood. Here the CDR3 reads CSASSASSPGRGQETQYF. The DNA of the CDR3 is TGCAGTGCTAGTAGTGCCAGCAGCCCCGGACGGGGCCAAGAGACCCAGTACTTC.